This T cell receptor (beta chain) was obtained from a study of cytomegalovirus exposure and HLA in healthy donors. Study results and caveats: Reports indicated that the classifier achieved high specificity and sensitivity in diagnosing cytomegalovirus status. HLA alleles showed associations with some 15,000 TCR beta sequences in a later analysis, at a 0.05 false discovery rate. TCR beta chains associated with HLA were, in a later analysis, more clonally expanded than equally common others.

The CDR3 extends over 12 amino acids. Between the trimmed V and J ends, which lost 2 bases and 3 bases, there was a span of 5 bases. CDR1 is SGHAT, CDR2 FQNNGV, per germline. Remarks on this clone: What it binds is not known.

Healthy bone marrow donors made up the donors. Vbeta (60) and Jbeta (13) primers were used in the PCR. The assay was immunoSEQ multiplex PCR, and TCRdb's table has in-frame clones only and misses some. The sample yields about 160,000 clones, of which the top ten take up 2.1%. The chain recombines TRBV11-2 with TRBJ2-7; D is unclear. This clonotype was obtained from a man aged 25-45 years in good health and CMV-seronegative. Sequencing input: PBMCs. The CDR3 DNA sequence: TGTGCCAGCAGCTTATTCAGCTACGAGCAGTACTTC. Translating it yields CASSLFSYEQYF.